A selection of T cell receptor beta chains follows, all from one sample in a study of T cells in Graves' hyperthyroidism and ophthalmopathy. A single record per CDR3 protein comes from TCRdb applying MiXCR to the multiplex PCR reads. The top ten hold 13% to 15% of the sample, which has a few hundred thousand distinct CDR3 sequences, 15% to 18% seen once. Input material: blood. These receptors originate from a woman aged 18-29 years with Graves' hyperthyroidism. CDR3s include the opening cysteine and the closing phenylalanine or tryptophan. D genes are given only for firm matches. Rows give clone size only sometimes, using once, few, many, or a class for an expanded clone.

>TRBV5-1|many|.|TRBJ2-1
TGCGCCAGCAGCTGGAACTCCTACAATGAGCAGTTCTTC
CASSWNSYNEQFF
>TRBV5-5|.|.|TRBJ2-3
TGTGCCAGCGGCCCCGCCCCACTAGCTATTACAGATACGCAGTATTTT
CASGPAPLAITDTQYF
>TRBV24-1|few|.|TRBJ2-3
TGTGCCACCAGTGTCGGGACTGGGACGTCAGATACGCAGTATTTT
CATSVGTGTSDTQYF
>TRBV19|.|TRBD1|TRBJ1-5
TGTGCCAGCCACGGACAGGGTGAAGATCAGCCCCAGCATTTT
CASHGQGEDQPQHF
>TRBV15|few|.|TRBJ1-3
TGTGCCACCAGCAGAGATCTGGGAAACACCATATATTTT
CATSRDLGNTIYF
>TRBV2|few|.|TRBJ2-3
TGTGCCAGCGGGCGGATAGCTAACACAGATACGCAGTATTTT
CASGRIANTDTQYF
>TRBV28|many|.|TRBJ2-7
TGTGCCAGCAGTCGTGGGTCGGGGATTACCTACGAGCAGTACTTC
CASSRGSGITYEQYF
>TRBV6-4|few|.|TRBJ2-2
TGTGCCAGCAGTGACCGCAGGGACACCGGGGAGCTGTTTTTT
CASSDRRDTGELFF
>TRBV9|.|.|TRBJ1-6
TGTGCCAGCACAGTATCACCTGGCCATTCACCCCTCCACTTT
CASTVSPGHSPLHF
>TRBV4-1|many|TRBD2|TRBJ2-7
TGCGCCAGCAGCCCACAGCGGGGTACTCTTGACGAGCAGTACTTC
CASSPQRGTLDEQYF
>TRBV5-1|few|TRBD1|TRBJ1-4
TGCGCCAGCAGCGAGGACAGGGGAGCAACTAATGAAAAACTGTTTTTT
CASSEDRGATNEKLFF
>TRBV7-9|.|.|TRBJ2-1
TGTGCCAGCAGCTTGTTTGGGGAGTCCTACAATGAGCAGTTCTTC
CASSLFGESYNEQFF
>TRBV6-2/TRBV6-3|.|.|TRBJ2-5
TGTGCCAGCAGTCGGGGGACTGACCGGGGCGAGACCCAGTACTTC
CASSRGTDRGETQYF
>TRBV6-2/TRBV6-3|many|.|TRBJ1-6
TGTGCCAGCAGTCTACCGGGACTGTATAATTCACCCCTCCACTTT
CASSLPGLYNSPLHF
>TRBV7-9|many|.|TRBJ2-3
TGTGCCAGCAGCCTCCTAGCAGCGGCTAGCACAGATACGCAGTATTTT
CASSLLAAASTDTQYF
>TRBV7-2|many|.|TRBJ1-5
TGTGCCAGCAGCTCGACCCCAGGGAGGTATCAGCCCCAGCATTTT
CASSSTPGRYQPQHF
>TRBV9|many|.|TRBJ1-1
TGTGCCAGCAGCCCCCGGACAGAAATGAACACTGAAGCTTTCTTT
CASSPRTEMNTEAFF
>TRBV7-9|many|.|TRBJ1-6
TGTGCCAGCAGCTTAGCGACAGGTTCGAGTAATTCACCCCTCCACTTT
CASSLATGSSNSPLHF
>TRBV20-1|many|TRBD1|TRBJ2-7
TGCAGTCCCGGGACAGGGATCTACGAGCAGTACTTC
CSPGTGIYEQYF
>TRBV7-9|few|.|TRBJ2-2
TGTGCCTGCCCTAAAGGGGTTTCGAACACCGGGGAGCTGTTTTTT
CACPKGVSNTGELFF
>TRBV28|many|.|TRBJ1-2
TGTGCCAGCAGTTTGGGAAGTGAGGGCTACACCTTC
CASSLGSEGYTF
>TRBV6-2/TRBV6-3|many|TRBD2|TRBJ2-7
TGTGCCAGCGCCCAAGCCGGGACTAGCGGATACGAGCAGTACTTC
CASAQAGTSGYEQYF
>TRBV27|many|.|TRBJ2-1
TGTGCCAGCAGTCATCTGACAGTAAAGTCAAGCTCCTACAATGAGCAGTTCTTC
CASSHLTVKSSSYNEQFF
>TRBV10-1|few|.|TRBJ2-2
TGCGCCAGCAGTGAAGGAGACAGGATGAACACCGGGGAGCTGTTTTTT
CASSEGDRMNTGELFF
>TRBV10-3|.|TRBD1|TRBJ1-6
TGTGCCATGAGCGGGACAGGGAATAATTCACCCCTCCACTTT
CAMSGTGNNSPLHF
>TRBV11-2|many|.|TRBJ2-1
TGTGCCAGCAGCCAAGGGGCGAGGAATGAGCAGTTCTTC
CASSQGARNEQFF
>TRBV28|many|.|TRBJ2-5
TGTGCCAGCAGCTCCCAAATGGACCCCCGAGAGACCCAGTACTTC
CASSSQMDPRETQYF
>TRBV20-1|.|.|TRBJ2-5
TGCAGTGGTCCGGGAGATTCTGGGGAGACCCAGTACTTC
CSGPGDSGETQYF
>TRBV13|many|TRBD2|TRBJ2-3
TGTGCCAGCAGCTTAAATTTAGCGGGAGCAAGGGCAGATACGCAGTATTTT
CASSLNLAGARADTQYF
>TRBV2|.|.|TRBJ1-6
TGTGCCAGCAGTGCGTCTACAGGGTTGACTTCACCCCTCCACTTT
CASSASTGLTSPLHF
>TRBV7-9|.|.|TRBJ2-7
TGTGCCAGCAGCTTAGCAAGACAGGAGGGGACGAGAGAGCAGTACTTC
CASSLARQEGTREQYF
>TRBV12-3/TRBV12-4|many|.|TRBJ1-2
TGTGCCAGCAGCAACAGGGTTGGCTACACCTTC
CASSNRVGYTF
>TRBV6-5|few|.|TRBJ1-5
TGTGCCAGCAGTTACTCCGCAGGGGAGCAGCCCCAGCATTTT
CASSYSAGEQPQHF